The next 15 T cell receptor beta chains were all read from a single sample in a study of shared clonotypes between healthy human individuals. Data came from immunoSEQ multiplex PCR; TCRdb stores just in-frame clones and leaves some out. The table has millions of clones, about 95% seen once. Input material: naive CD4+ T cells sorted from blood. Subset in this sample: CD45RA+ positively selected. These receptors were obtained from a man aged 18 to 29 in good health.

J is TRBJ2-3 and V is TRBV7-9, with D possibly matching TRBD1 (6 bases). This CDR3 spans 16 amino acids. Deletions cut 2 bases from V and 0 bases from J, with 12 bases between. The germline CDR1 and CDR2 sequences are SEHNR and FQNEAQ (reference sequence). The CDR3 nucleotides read TGTGCCAGCAGCTTAAAAGGACAGACTAGCACAGATACGCAGTATTTT. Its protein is CASSLKGQTSTDTQYF.

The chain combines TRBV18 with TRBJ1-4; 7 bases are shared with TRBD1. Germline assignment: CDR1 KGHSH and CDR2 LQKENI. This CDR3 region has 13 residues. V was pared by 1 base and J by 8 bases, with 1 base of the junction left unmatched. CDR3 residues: CASSPQGAEKLFF. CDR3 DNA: TGTGCCAGCTCACCACAGGGGGCGGAAAAACTGTTTTTT.

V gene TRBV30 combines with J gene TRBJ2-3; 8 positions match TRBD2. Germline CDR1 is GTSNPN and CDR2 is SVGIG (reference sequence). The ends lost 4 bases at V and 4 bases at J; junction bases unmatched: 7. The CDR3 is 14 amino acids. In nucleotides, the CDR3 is TGTGCCTGGATGAGGTTAGCGGGGCCAGATACGCAGTATTTT. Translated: CAWMRLAGPDTQYF. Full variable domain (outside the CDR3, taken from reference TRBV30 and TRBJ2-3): SQTIHQWPATLVQPVGSPLSLECTVEGTSNPNLYWYRQAAGRGLQLLFYSVGIGQISSEVPQNLSASRPQDRQFILSSKKLLLSDSGFYLCAWMRLAGPDTQYFGPGTRLTVL.

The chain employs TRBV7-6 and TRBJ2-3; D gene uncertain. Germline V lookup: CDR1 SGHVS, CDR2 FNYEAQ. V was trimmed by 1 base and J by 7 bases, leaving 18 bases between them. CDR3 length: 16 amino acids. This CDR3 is CASSLEPAASVNTQYF. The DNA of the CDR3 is TGTGCCAGCAGCTTAGAACCCGCCGCTTCGGTAAATACGCAGTATTTT.

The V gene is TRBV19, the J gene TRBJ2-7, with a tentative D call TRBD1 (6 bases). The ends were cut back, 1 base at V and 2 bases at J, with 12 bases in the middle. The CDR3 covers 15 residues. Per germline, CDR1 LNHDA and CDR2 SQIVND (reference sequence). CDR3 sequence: CASSIVDRATYEQYF. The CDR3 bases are TGTGCCAGTAGTATAGTGGACAGAGCGACCTACGAGCAGTACTTC.

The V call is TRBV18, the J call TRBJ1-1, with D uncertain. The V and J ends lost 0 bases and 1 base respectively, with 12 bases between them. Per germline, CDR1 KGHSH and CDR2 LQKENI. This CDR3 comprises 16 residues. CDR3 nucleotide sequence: TGTGCCAGCTCACCACCGTCCTGGGGTGGGAACACTGAAGCTTTCTTT. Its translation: CASSPPSWGGNTEAFF. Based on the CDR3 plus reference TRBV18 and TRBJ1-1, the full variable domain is NAGVMQNPRHLVRRRGQEARLRCSPMKGHSHVYWYRQLPEEGLKFMVYLQKENIIDESGMPKERFSAEFPKEGPSILRIQQVVRGDSAAYFCASSPPSWGGNTEAFFGQGTRLTVV.

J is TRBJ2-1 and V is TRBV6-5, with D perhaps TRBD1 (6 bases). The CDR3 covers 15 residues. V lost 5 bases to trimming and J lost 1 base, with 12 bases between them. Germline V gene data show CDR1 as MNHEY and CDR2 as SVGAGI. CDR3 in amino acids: CASSPRGGSYNEQFF. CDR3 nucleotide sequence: TGTGCCAGCAGTCCCAGGGGTGGATCCTACAATGAGCAGTTCTTC.

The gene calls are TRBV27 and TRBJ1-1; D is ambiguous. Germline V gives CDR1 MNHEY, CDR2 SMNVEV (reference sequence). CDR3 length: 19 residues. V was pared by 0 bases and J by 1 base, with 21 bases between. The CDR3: CASSLSIRVSDLGNTEAFF. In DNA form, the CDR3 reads TGTGCCAGCAGTTTATCTATTAGGGTCTCGGACTTGGGGAACACTGAAGCTTTCTTT.

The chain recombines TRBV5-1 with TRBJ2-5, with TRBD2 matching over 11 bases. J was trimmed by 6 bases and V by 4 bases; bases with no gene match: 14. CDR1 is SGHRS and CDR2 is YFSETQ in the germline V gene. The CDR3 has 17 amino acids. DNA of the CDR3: TGCGCCAGCAGCCTCACTGTCGGTAGCGGGAGGGAAAAGACCCAGTACTTC. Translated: CASSLTVGSGREKTQYF.

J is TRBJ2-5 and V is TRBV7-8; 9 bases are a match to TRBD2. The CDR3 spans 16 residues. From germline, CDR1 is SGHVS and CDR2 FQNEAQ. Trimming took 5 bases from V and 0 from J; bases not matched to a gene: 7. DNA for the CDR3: TGTGCCAGCAGCGGACCGGGACTAGCAGACCAAGAGACCCAGTACTTC. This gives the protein CASSGPGLADQETQYF.

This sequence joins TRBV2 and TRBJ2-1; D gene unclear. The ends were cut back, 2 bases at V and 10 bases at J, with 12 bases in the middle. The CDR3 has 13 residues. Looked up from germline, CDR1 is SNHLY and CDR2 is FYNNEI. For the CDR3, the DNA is TGTGCCAGCAGTGAACTTAAGGCAGCCGAGCAGTTCTTC. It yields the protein CASSELKAAEQFF.

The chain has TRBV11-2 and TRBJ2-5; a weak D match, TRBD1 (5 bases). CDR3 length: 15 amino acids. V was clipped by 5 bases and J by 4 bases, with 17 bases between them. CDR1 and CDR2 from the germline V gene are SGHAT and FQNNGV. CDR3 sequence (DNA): TGTGCCAGCAGCCGTATGCAGGGCAAGGTAGAGACCCAGTACTTC. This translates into CASSRMQGKVETQYF.

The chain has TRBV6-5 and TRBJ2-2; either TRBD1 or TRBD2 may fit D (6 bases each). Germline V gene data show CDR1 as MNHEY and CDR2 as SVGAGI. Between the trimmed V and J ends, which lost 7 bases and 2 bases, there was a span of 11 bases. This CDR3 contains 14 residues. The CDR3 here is CASTRGLNTGELFF. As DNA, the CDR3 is TGTGCCAGCACCCGGGGGCTCAACACCGGGGAGCTGTTTTTT.

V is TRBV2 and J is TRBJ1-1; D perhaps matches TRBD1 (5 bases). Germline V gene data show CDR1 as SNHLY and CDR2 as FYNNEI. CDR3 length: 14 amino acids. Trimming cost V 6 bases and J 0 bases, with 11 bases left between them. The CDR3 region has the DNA TGTGCCAGCAGGGAGGGGATCATGAACACTGAAGCTTTCTTT. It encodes CASREGIMNTEAFF.

CDR3 protein: CASSLRIQGDGELFF. For the CDR3, the DNA is TGTGCCAGCAGCTTACGCATCCAGGGGGACGGGGAGCTGTTTTTT. The chain joins TRBV11-1 to TRBJ2-2; 7 bases line up with TRBD1. This CDR3 is built from 15 residues. V shed 2 bases, J shed 7 bases, and the junction held 7 bases outside the gene matches. Germline lookup yields CDR1 SGHAT and CDR2 FQDESV (reference sequence).